The 17 T cell receptor beta chains below come from one sample, sequenced in a study of T cell repertoires in cytomegalovirus infection (dated by TCRdb to about 2019). The sample's treatment or condition label is to be understood as: in vitro stimulation with specific CMV peptide epitopes to enrich CMV-specific T cells. The reads were generated on an Illumina HiSeq 1500. Using fastp trimming at Q25 and MiXCR clonotype assembly, TCRdb reanalyzed the public sequencing data and kept in-frame beta chains. For every CDR3 protein sequence, its rows merge into one entry that carries the most common genes and DNA. For this sample the table gives 75,000 to 95,000 distinct CDR3 sequences, of which about 45% were detected only once. The top ten hold just over 90% of the sample. These receptors have no known antigen. This sample comprised CD8+ T cells from cultured PBMCs, obtained from culture after CMV antigen stimulation. These receptors were taken from a human donor in good health (CMV status not recorded). Some clones in this sample may be carry-over from other donors' samples.

The chain employs TRBV11-1 and TRBJ1-1; D call uncertain. V shed 2 bases and J shed 6 bases, with 13 bases lying between them. Per germline, CDR1 SGHAT and CDR2 FQDESV (reference sequence). The CDR3 loop spans 14 amino acids. The CDR3 region is CASSLSRREPEAFF. The CDR3 bases are TGTGCCAGCAGCTTATCGCGGAGGGAGCCTGAAGCTTTCTTT.

V and J are TRBV10-2 and TRBJ1-6; D gene ambiguous. The V end was cut by 4 bases, the J end by 0 bases, with 7 bases between. Germline V gene lookup returns CDR1 WSHSY and CDR2 SAAADI. The CDR3 extends over 15 amino acids. This chain's CDR3 is CASSAGSSYNSPLHF. CDR3 nucleotide sequence: TGCGCCAGCAGTGCAGGCAGCTCCTATAATTCACCCCTCCACTTT.

The rearrangement links TRBV7-2 to TRBJ1-1; D is uncertain. The germline V gene encodes CDR1 SGHTA and CDR2 FQGNSA. Trimming took 5 bases from V and 0 from J, leaving 10 bases between them. This CDR3 has 14 residues. The CDR3, as DNA: TGTGCCAGCAGCACCAGAGAGATGAACACTGAAGCTTTCTTT. It encodes CASSTREMNTEAFF.

In the case of this clonotype: This may stem from a read error, because a much larger clone lies one nucleotide away. The rearrangement links TRBV7-3 to TRBJ2-3; 12 bases fit TRBD2. After removal of 5 bases from V and 3 bases from J, the junction contained 3 bases not matched to a gene. The CDR3 contains 15 residues. CDR1 and CDR2 (germline): SGHTA, FQGTGA. The CDR3 nucleotides read TGTGCCAGCAGCATACTAGCGGGGGGAACAGATACGCAGTATTTT. Its protein is CASSILAGGTDTQYF.

The sample holds a few counts of this clonotype. This chain joins TRBV6-1 and TRBJ1-2; D remains ambiguous. Between the trimmed V and J ends, which lost 1 base and 4 bases, there was a span of 13 bases. Germline CDR1 reads MNHNS; CDR2 reads SASEGT. This CDR3 is 15 amino acids long. The CDR3 DNA reads as TGTGCCAGCAGTGAAGGGAAGGGTCGGGGCTATGGCTACACCTTC. Its protein is CASSEGKGRGYGYTF.

This rearrangement joins TRBV6-1 to TRBJ1-2, with 7 bases aligning to TRBD1. With V trimmed by 6 bases and J by 6 bases, 19 bases remained unmatched. From germline, CDR1 is MNHNS and CDR2 SASEGT. The CDR3 spans 17 residues. This chain's CDR3 is CASSYRDSSHHGHGYTF. The CDR3 nucleotides are TGTGCCAGCAGCTACCGGGACAGCTCTCATCACGGACATGGCTACACCTTC.

The V gene is TRBV6-5, the J gene TRBJ1-1; 8 bases agree with TRBD1. The trim removed 5 bases at V and 6 bases at J, leaving 5 bases unmatched. CDR1 and CDR2 from the germline V gene are MNHEY and SVGAGI. The CDR3 loop spans 13 amino acids. The DNA for the CDR3 is TGTGCCAGCAGTACAGGGGGGGATCCTGAAGCTTTCTTT. Translating gives CASSTGGDPEAFF.

This rearrangement joins TRBV14 to TRBJ2-5; 7 nucleotides match TRBD1. Germline-derived CDR1 and CDR2 are SGHDN and FVKESK. There are 14 residues in the CDR3. V lost 2 bases to trimming and J lost 5 bases; unmatched junction nucleotides: 5. In DNA, the CDR3 is TGTGCCAGCAGCCAAACGACAGGGCTTGAGACCCAGTACTTC. This sequence encodes CASSQTTGLETQYF.

The chain joins TRBV2 to TRBJ1-1; D unresolved. This CDR3 spans 15 amino acids. Germline V gene lookup returns CDR1 SNHLY and CDR2 FYNNEI. Between the trimmed V and J ends, which lost 6 bases and 1 base, there was a span of 15 bases. The DNA of the CDR3 is TGTGCCAGCAGGGGGTCATACGACTGGAACACTGAAGCTTTCTTT. Amino acids: CASRGSYDWNTEAFF.

The chain couples TRBV7-9 to TRBJ2-7; 8 bases match TRBD1. The CDR3 is 13 residues long. The germline V gene has CDR1 SEHNR and CDR2 FQNEAQ (reference sequence). The V gene end was trimmed by 6 bases and the J gene end by 3 bases; junction bases not matched to a gene: 4. The CDR3, as DNA: TGTGCCAGCAGTACTGGACAGGGCTACGAGCAGTACTTC. This sequence encodes CASSTGQGYEQYF.

The table lists this clonotype with a count of one. V and J are TRBV7-6 and TRBJ1-1; unclear D gene. This CDR3 region has 14 residues. The germline V gene has CDR1 SGHVS and CDR2 FNYEAQ. Deletions cut 1 base from V and 0 bases from J, with 6 bases between. DNA for the CDR3: TGTGCCAGCAGCTTAGGGGCCATGAACACTGAAGCTTTCTTT. It yields the protein CASSLGAMNTEAFF.

This clonotype was found a few times. The chain is built from TRBV12-3 or TRBV12-4 and TRBJ1-6; 9 bases match TRBD1. V shed 4 bases, J shed 8 bases, and the junction held 3 bases outside the gene matches. The CDR3 length is 14 residues. CDR3: CASSSGQGDSPLHF. As DNA, the CDR3 is TGTGCCAGCAGTTCGGGACAGGGTGATTCACCCCTCCACTTT.

A note on this clonotype: It is likely a read error, because the conserved phenylalanine at the end of the CDR3 is missing. The rearrangement uses TRBV14 and TRBJ2-1; D is uncertain. Trimming stripped 5 bases from V and 10 bases from J, with 21 bases between. This CDR3 region has 15 residues. Germline CDR1 reads SGHDN; CDR2 reads FVKESK. CDR3 amino acids: CASSFGTTAKLEQFY. CDR3 nucleotides: TGTGCCAGCAGCTTCGGAACTACCGCCAAATTGGAGCAGTTCTAC.

V gene TRBV9 combines with J gene TRBJ2-3; 8 nucleotides agree with TRBD2. CDR3 length equals 15 residues. V lost 3 bases, J lost 4 bases, and 7 bases stayed unmatched. CDR1 SGDLS and CDR2 YYNGEE come from the germline V gene. The CDR3 loop is CASSASGSRADTQYF. The CDR3 DNA reads TGTGCCAGCAGCGCCAGCGGGAGTCGTGCAGATACGCAGTATTTT.

This clonotype was seen at least ten times. This chain uses TRBV19 with TRBJ2-1, with D unclear. The length of the CDR3 is 13 residues. V lost 5 bases, J lost 6 bases, and 11 bases lay in between. Germline assignment: CDR1 LNHDA and CDR2 SQIVND (reference sequence). The CDR3 DNA is TGTGCCAGTAGTTGGACGGCCGCCAATGAGCAGTTCTTC. Its translation: CASSWTAANEQFF.

The chain employs TRBV7-4 and TRBJ2-3, with D unclear. Germline V CDR1 and CDR2: SGHVT, SQSDAQ. The V end was cut by 5 bases, the J end by 0 bases, with 12 bases between. The CDR3 totals 15 residues. DNA for the CDR3: TGTGCCAGCAGCGTTACAACCCCTAGCACAGATACGCAGTATTTT. Protein product: CASSVTTPSTDTQYF.

This sequence joins TRBV28 and TRBJ2-7; 8 bases are shared with TRBD2. Germline V gene lookup returns CDR1 MDHEN and CDR2 SYDVKM. Trimming cost V 4 bases and J 1 base; bases outside gene matches: 6. CDR3 length: 15 residues. CDR3 DNA sequence: TGTGCCAGCAGTTATTGCGGCGGGAGGTCCTACGAGCAGTACTTC. It yields the protein CASSYCGGRSYEQYF.